The 9 T cell receptor beta chains listed next were all sequenced from one sample in a study of a mutant IDH1 vaccine in newly diagnosed glioma. Using immunoSEQ multiplex PCR, the repertoire was profiled, and TCRdb retains in-frame clones only, with some absent. Here the sample spans roughly 86,000 clones, roughly 86% being singletons. Their target antigens are unknown. Time point specified: week 47, end of study. Topical imiquimod was applied with each vaccine dose, which held 300 ug of mutant IDH1 20-mer peptide. Sequenced material: PBMCs, taken from a glioma patient whose treatment included an IDH1 peptide vaccine. The receptors originated from a woman between 50 and 59 years old with glioma.

This clone has a single count. The V and J genes are TRBV5-1 and TRBJ2-2, with TRBD2 matching 14 bases. V lost 3 bases to trimming and J lost 6 bases; unmatched junction nucleotides: 1. From germline, CDR1 is SGHRS and CDR2 YFSETQ. This CDR3 region has 15 residues. The CDR3 protein is CASSSGLAGAGELFF. The DNA of the CDR3 is TGCGCCAGCAGCTCGGGACTAGCGGGAGCCGGGGAGCTGTTTTTT.

V gene TRBV27 combines with J gene TRBJ2-2; 10 positions match TRBD1. CDR1 MNHEY and CDR2 SMNVEV come from the germline V gene (reference sequence). This CDR3 is built from 15 residues. Unmatched junction bases numbered 6, after V lost 6 bases and J lost 5 bases. CDR3 protein: CASRIGQGDTGELFF. The CDR3 DNA sequence: TGTGCCAGCAGGATCGGACAGGGGGATACCGGGGAGCTGTTTTTT.

The chain links TRBV27 to TRBJ1-5; D not resolved. The V gene's germline CDR1 is MNHEY and CDR2 SMNVEV (reference sequence). The length of the CDR3 is 14 residues. V was pared by 6 bases and J by 6 bases, with 15 bases between. In DNA, the CDR3 is TGTGCCAGCAGCTTAAGGATTGGAGGTCAGCCCCAGCATTTT. Translated, it gives CASSLRIGGQPQHF.

The V call is TRBV28, the J call TRBJ2-1; D is perhaps TRBD2 (5 bases). Trimming took 6 bases from V and 5 from J, leaving 23 bases between them. The germline V gene has CDR1 MDHEN and CDR2 SYDVKM. This CDR3 comprises 17 residues. The CDR3 nucleotides are TGTGCCAGCAGCCCCGATAATAGCGAGCGTTCTAACAATGAGCAGTTCTTC. It encodes CASSPDNSERSNNEQFF. Full variable domain (rest looked up from reference TRBV28 and TRBJ2-1): DVKVTQSSRYLVKRTGEKVFLECVQDMDHENMFWYRQDPGLGLRLIYFSYDVKMKEKGDIPEGYSVSREKKERFSLILESASTNQTSMYLCASSPDNSERSNNEQFFGPGTRLTVL.

J is TRBJ2-1 and V is TRBV7-9; unclear D gene. V shed 1 base and J shed 6 bases, with 4 bases lying between them. The CDR3 length is 12 residues. CDR1 is SEHNR, CDR2 FQNEAQ, per germline (reference sequence). The CDR3 DNA reads TGTGCCAGCAGCTTAGTGTCCAATGAGCAGTTCTTC. Protein: CASSLVSNEQFF.

V gene TRBV10-2 combines with J gene TRBJ1-5, with D possibly matching TRBD1 (5 bases). CDR3 length equals 16 residues. CDR1 is WSHSY, CDR2 SAAADI, per germline. V lost 6 bases and J 3 bases, leaving 18 bases between the germline ends. The CDR3 is CASRGGAGTINQPQHF. CDR3 in DNA: TGCGCCAGCAGGGGGGGAGCTGGTACCATCAATCAGCCCCAGCATTTT.

J is TRBJ1-4 and V is TRBV28, with 7 bases fitting TRBD1. Germline V gene data show CDR1 as MDHEN and CDR2 as SYDVKM. This CDR3 contains 14 residues. Unmatched junction bases numbered 10, after V lost 7 bases and J lost 8 bases. The CDR3 DNA follows: TGTGCCAGCAACGGGGACAGAGCCGCGGAAAAACTGTTTTTT. Its protein is CASNGDRAAEKLFF.

The rearrangement uses TRBV28 and TRBJ1-2; possibly TRBD1 for D (6 bases). Trimming stripped 2 bases from V and 6 bases from J, with 13 bases between. The CDR3 consists of 14 residues. Germline loops: CDR1 MDHEN, CDR2 SYDVKM. The CDR3 region is CASSLRAGGNGYTF. Written as DNA, the CDR3 is TGTGCCAGCAGTTTAAGAGCGGGGGGCAATGGCTACACCTTC.

The J gene is TRBJ1-1, the V gene TRBV29-1; the D gene is possibly TRBD1 (5 bases). Trimming removed 6 bases from V and 4 bases from J, with 21 bases in between. Germline V gene lookup returns CDR1 SQVTM and CDR2 ANQGSEA. The CDR3 loop spans 15 amino acids. The chain's CDR3 is CSVPLGGGWSTEAFF. As DNA, the CDR3 is TGCAGCGTCCCACTGGGCGGGGGATGGAGCACTGAAGCTTTCTTT.